This T cell receptor (beta chain) is drawn from a study of tumour-infiltrating T cells in Burkitt lymphoma. TCRdb keeps only in-frame clones here, not all; method: immunoSEQ multiplex PCR. The sample carries approximately 46,000 clones, around 29% recorded once. This clone appeared a few times. Specimen: tumor tissue. The sequence was collected from a human donor with Burkitt lymphoma.

The CDR3 nucleotides read TGTGCCAGCAGTGTAGGACTAGCGGGGACCGGGGAGCTGTTTTTT. As protein: CASSVGLAGTGELFF. The chain carries TRBV2 and TRBJ2-2, with 12 bases aligning to TRBD2. Germline V gene sequence: CDR1 SNHLY, CDR2 FYNNEI. The CDR3 contains 15 residues. The trim removed 4 bases at V and 5 bases at J, leaving 2 bases unmatched.